Listed here is a single TCR beta chain. Its antigen is undetermined. Within the sample, other DNA sequences also encode this same CDR3. This specimen belongs to a study of OX40 agonist ivuxolimab in advanced cancers. The wider study: Patients were dosed intravenously with ivuxolimab at 0.01 to 10 mg/kg every 2 weeks. Each dose-escalation patient presented with hepatocellular carcinoma, melanoma, renal cell or head and neck cancer.

Sequencing was performed with immunoSEQ multiplex PCR; in TCRdb, only in-frame clones are kept and a portion is missing. The repertoire holds tens of thousands of clones, with about nine tenths as singletons. The study, taken as a whole, reports: Compared with CD4+, CD8+ T cells on average had more expanded clones. The 0.1-3.0 mg/kg partial responders had among the lowest clonal expansion.

This CDR3 contains 13 residues. Trimming removed 0 bases from V and 0 bases from J, with 1 base in between. The germline V gene encodes CDR1 KGHSH and CDR2 LQKENI. This clonotype was sampled from an adult with an advanced solid tumor such as melanoma, head and neck, liver or kidney cancer. The rearrangement links TRBV18 to TRBJ2-3; D remains unclear. The specimen comprised CD4+ or CD8+ T cells sorted from blood, sampled in a trial of the OX40 agonist ivuxolimab. The CDR3 spells CASSPPSTDTQYF. The DNA for the CDR3 is TGTGCCAGCTCACCACCTAGCACAGATACGCAGTATTTT.